A selection of T cell receptor beta chains follows, all from one sample in a study of blood T cell repertoires in COVID-19. Only in-frame clones appear in the TCRdb table, and some are missing; sequencing was by immunoSEQ multiplex PCR. The data show around 200,000 clones, with around nine tenths seen just once and 2.7% held by the top ten. The source material was peripheral blood. These receptors originate from a man aged 35-49 years with active or convalescent COVID-19. Both conserved end residues are part of each CDR3.

V: TRBV7-9; J: TRBJ2-1; CDR3: CASSLEGANEQFF
V: TRBV9; J: TRBJ1-2; CDR3: CASSEGGRDGYTF
V: TRBV2; J: TRBJ2-2; CDR3: CAILGGVTGELFF
V: TRBV21-1; J: TRBJ1-5; CDR3: CASRDQGGNQPQHF
V: TRBV25-1; J: TRBJ1-2; CDR3: CASSDLGTVNGYTF
V: TRBV11-1; J: TRBJ1-6; CDR3: CASSLNGQGDNSPLHF
V: TRBV3-1/TRBV3-2; J: TRBJ2-7; CDR3: CASSQDRVGQYF
V: TRBV9; J: TRBJ2-1; CDR3: CASSPRLANEQFF
V: TRBV7-9; J: TRBJ2-7; CDR3: CASSSRLAGNYEQYF
V: TRBV18; J: TRBJ1-4; CDR3: CASSPSRVSGEKLFF
V: TRBV27; J: TRBJ2-7; CDR3: CASSLVNTGDYEQYF
V: TRBV30; J: TRBJ1-4; CDR3: CAWRPKGDPWGVNEKLFF
V: TRBV4-1; J: TRBJ2-5; CDR3: CASSPGSGGQETQYF
V: TRBV25-1; J: TRBJ1-6; CDR3: CASRQTGNSYNSPLHF
V: TRBV19; J: TRBJ2-6; CDR3: CASGGRESAGANVLTF
V: TRBV5-6; J: TRBJ1-6; CDR3: CASSLGRGLMNSPLHF
V: TRBV5-6; J: TRBJ1-2; CDR3: CASSYTGGASF
V: TRBV20-1; J: TRBJ2-2; CDR3: CSASVTRGVRTGELFF
V: TRBV19; J: TRBJ1-1; CDR3: CASSRRGGGAEAFF
V: TRBV30; J: TRBJ2-5; CDR3: CAWRSPLGRVSVISETQYF
V: TRBV7-2; J: TRBJ1-1; CDR3: CASSLGQREAFF
V: TRBV5-1; J: TRBJ2-7; CDR3: CASRSTSGAYEQYF
V: TRBV2; J: TRBJ2-2; CDR3: CASKEATNTGELFF
V: TRBV28; J: TRBJ2-7; CDR3: CASSFPDRGIYEQYF
V: TRBV6-2/TRBV6-3; J: TRBJ2-5; CDR3: CASSLSETQYF
V: TRBV18; J: TRBJ1-2; CDR3: CASSPTDDYGYTF
V: TRBV11-2; J: TRBJ1-5; CDR3: CASSLNGQPQHF
V: TRBV12-5; J: TRBJ1-5; CDR3: CASGTGQGGQPQHF
V: TRBV19; J: TRBJ1-4; CDR3: CASSTPGTADPEKLFF
V: TRBV12-3/TRBV12-4; J: TRBJ2-7; CDR3: CASRGQSYEQYF
V: TRBV18; J: TRBJ2-5; CDR3: CASSLQLRAQYF
V: TRBV27; J: TRBJ2-1; CDR3: CASSLLAGGGNEQFF
V: TRBV12-3/TRBV12-4; J: TRBJ1-2; CDR3: CASGGQSNYGYTF
V: TRBV3-1/TRBV3-2; J: TRBJ2-2; CDR3: CASSQETSGANTGELFF
V: TRBV19; J: TRBJ1-1; CDR3: CASIPGQSHEAFF
V: TRBV18; J: TRBJ2-5; CDR3: CASSVQRRQETQYF
V: TRBV7-6; J: TRBJ1-2; CDR3: CASSLESGGADGYTF
V: TRBV6-5; J: TRBJ2-5; CDR3: CASSYSDRSPEETQYF
V: TRBV4-1; J: TRBJ2-3; CDR3: CASSQVEHTQYF
V: TRBV7-2; J: TRBJ2-7; CDR3: CASSKGFRNHYEQYF
V: TRBV25-1; J: TRBJ2-7; CDR3: CASSGGWTGSYEQYF
V: TRBV4-1; J: TRBJ2-7; CDR3: CASSQEQTGTREQYF
V: TRBV9; J: TRBJ2-4; CDR3: CASSPALGPKNIQYF
V: TRBV24-1; J: TRBJ1-1; CDR3: CATRDGQLNTEAFF
V: TRBV4-1; J: TRBJ2-7; CDR3: CASSQGGNSYEQYF